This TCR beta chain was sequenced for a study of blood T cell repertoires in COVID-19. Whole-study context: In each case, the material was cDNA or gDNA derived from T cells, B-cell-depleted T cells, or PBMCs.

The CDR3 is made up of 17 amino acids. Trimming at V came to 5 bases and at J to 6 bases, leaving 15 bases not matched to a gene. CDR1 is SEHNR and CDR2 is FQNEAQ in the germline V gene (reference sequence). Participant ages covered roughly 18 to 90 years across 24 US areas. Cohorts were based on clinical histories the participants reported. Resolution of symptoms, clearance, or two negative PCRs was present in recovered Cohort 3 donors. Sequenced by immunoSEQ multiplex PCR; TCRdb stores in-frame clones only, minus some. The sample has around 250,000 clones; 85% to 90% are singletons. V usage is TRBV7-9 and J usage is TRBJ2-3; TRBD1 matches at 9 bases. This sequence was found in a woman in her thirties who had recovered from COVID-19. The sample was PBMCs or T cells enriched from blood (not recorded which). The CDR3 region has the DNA TGTGCCAGCAGCGCAACACAGGGGGCACTATGGGAGGATACGCAGTATTTT. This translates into CASSATQGALWEDTQYF.